The 4 T cell receptor beta chains below were found in one sample sequenced in a study of T cells in Graves' hyperthyroidism and ophthalmopathy (dated by TCRdb to between 2018 and 2021). The protocol used for the library was multiplex PCR. Sequencing was carried out with an Illumina HiSeq 2000. The TCR beta CDR3 regions were amplified from the RNA transcripts. The first round of RT-PCR for the TCR CDR3 was performed with the HTBI primer set and the Qiagen OneStep RT-PCR kit. TCRdb reran the public reads through fastp at Q25 and MiXCR, keeping productive beta chains. Identical CDR3 proteins give one entry, which carries the most common genes and DNA. The sample table shows some 550,000 distinct CDR3 sequences, and approximately 15% are seen once. The top ten constitute less than 3.5% of the sample. Sample: blood. These receptors all stem from a woman in her thirties or forties with Graves' ophthalmopathy.

This chain uses TRBV19 with TRBJ2-5, with 12 positions matching TRBD1. CDR1 and CDR2 (germline): LNHDA, SQIVND (reference sequence). The CDR3 consists of 16 residues. Losses at the gene ends were 3 bases for V and 5 bases for J; bases not matched to a gene: 7. This CDR3 reads CASSMVGTGGAETQYF. For the CDR3, the DNA is TGTGCCAGTAGTATGGTCGGGACAGGGGGCGCGGAGACCCAGTACTTC.

This clonotype was seen at least ten times. CDR3 nucleotide sequence: TGTGCCAGCAGCTCCGAAGGTGAAAAACTGTTTTTT. It specifies CASSSEGEKLFF. The chain carries TRBV13 and TRBJ1-4, with D hard to call. Trimming removed 4 bases from V and 7 bases from J, with 7 bases in between. Germline V gene sequence: CDR1 PRHDT, CDR2 FYEKMQ (reference sequence). The CDR3 runs 12 residues.

This clonotype has at least ten counts. CDR3 protein: CASRAELAGETQYF. Written as DNA, the CDR3 is TGTGCCAGCAGGGCGGAGCTAGCTGGTGAGACCCAGTACTTC. The genes are TRBV2 and TRBJ2-5; tentative D call: TRBD2 (5 bases). The CDR3 is made up of 14 amino acids. The ends were cut back, 6 bases at V and 5 bases at J, with 16 bases in the middle. Germline CDR1 and CDR2: SNHLY and FYNNEI.

This clonotype occurred a few times. This chain links TRBV24-1 with TRBJ2-1; 8 nucleotides align to TRBD1. CDR3 length: 16 residues. CDR1 and CDR2 (germline): KGHDR, SFDVKD. V dropped 3 bases and J dropped 0; count of bases not matched to a gene: 3. The CDR3, as DNA: TGTGCCACCAGTGATCGACAGGGGAGCTCCTACAATGAGCAGTTCTTC. It is translated as CATSDRQGSSYNEQFF.